These 15 T cell receptor beta chains originate from one sample sequenced in a study of blood T cell repertoires in COVID-19. The data were produced by immunoSEQ multiplex PCR, yet TCRdb's version contains in-frame clones alone and is incomplete. This sample has 200,000 to 250,000 clones; 82% occur once, and the top ten carry 3% to 3.5%. The sequencing sample was made of PBMCs or T cells enriched from blood (not recorded which). Source of these receptors: a woman in her sixties or seventies who had recovered from COVID-19.

This clone has a handful of counts. The V gene is TRBV18, the J gene TRBJ1-4; perhaps TRBD1 as D (6 bases). There are 17 residues in the CDR3. V lost 3 bases and J 7 bases, leaving 21 bases between the germline ends. CDR1 is KGHSH, CDR2 LQKENI, per germline. The CDR3 here is CASSPQGNEGRSEKLFF. The CDR3 nucleotides read TGTGCCAGCTCACCTCAGGGGAACGAAGGAAGGAGTGAAAAACTGTTTTTT.

The J gene is TRBJ1-4, the V gene TRBV5-1, with D possibly TRBD1 on 5 matching bases. This CDR3 comprises 16 residues. V shed 0 bases and J shed 3 bases, with 12 bases lying between them. The germline CDR1 and CDR2 sequences are SGHRS and YFSETQ. This CDR3 is CASSLGIREANEKLFF. DNA of the CDR3: TGCGCCAGCAGCTTGGGGATCAGGGAAGCTAATGAAAAACTGTTTTTT. The full variable domain, rest sourced from reference TRBV5-1 and TRBJ1-4, is KAGVTQTPRYLIKTRGQQVTLSCSPISGHRSVSWYQQTPGQGLQFLFEYFSETQRNKGNFPGRFSGRQFSNSRSEMNVSTLELGDSALYLCASSLGIREANEKLFFGSGTQLSVL.

The rearrangement uses TRBV5-5 and TRBJ2-2, with D perhaps TRBD1 (5 bases). CDR1 is SGHKS, CDR2 YYEKEE, per germline (reference sequence). The germline V and J ends were trimmed by 2 bases and 1 base, with 18 bases remaining between them. The CDR3 is 18 residues long. The CDR3, as DNA: TGTGCCAGCAGCTTCCATTTGGGGCACCCCCAGAACACCGGGGAGCTGTTTTTT. Amino acids: CASSFHLGHPQNTGELFF.

This rearrangement joins TRBV5-1 to TRBJ1-2; 9 bases are a match to TRBD1. The CDR3 is made up of 18 amino acids. Germline-derived CDR1 and CDR2 are SGHRS and YFSETQ. The V gene end was trimmed by 0 bases and the J gene end by 2 bases; junction bases not matched to a gene: 11. The CDR3 here is CASSLALGSGQGNYGYTF. In nucleotides, the CDR3 is TGCGCCAGCAGCTTGGCCCTGGGATCTGGACAGGGGAACTATGGCTACACCTTC.

The chain uses TRBV3-1 (or the pseudogene TRBV3-2) and TRBJ1-2; 12 bases are a match to TRBD1. Germline CDR1 is LGHDT and CDR2 is YNNKEL (reference sequence). The junction had 8 bases not matched to a gene; V was cut back by 5 bases and J by 7 bases. This CDR3 spans 15 amino acids. Written as DNA, the CDR3 is TGTGCCAGCAGCTACCCCACGGGACAGGGGGCTGGCTACACCTTC. Translation: CASSYPTGQGAGYTF.

The chain joins TRBV18 to TRBJ1-5; D remains ambiguous. Germline lookup yields CDR1 KGHSH and CDR2 LQKENI. V was cut by 3 bases and J by 3 bases, with 15 bases left in between. The CDR3 is 16 amino acids. For the CDR3, the DNA is TGTGCCAGCTCACCCCGGTTGACTGAGAACAATCAGCCCCAGCATTTT. It is translated as CASSPRLTENNQPQHF.

The chain combines TRBV7-2 with TRBJ2-2; tentatively, D is TRBD2 (5 bases). The CDR3 contains 15 residues. V was trimmed by 2 bases and J by 4 bases, leaving 11 bases between them. Germline V gene lookup returns CDR1 SGHTA and CDR2 FQGNSA. CDR3 protein: CASSLFWESTGELFF. The CDR3 DNA follows: TGTGCCAGCAGCTTATTTTGGGAGAGCACCGGGGAGCTGTTTTTT.

The genes are TRBV10-3 and TRBJ2-7, with D hard to call. The CDR3 is made up of 12 amino acids. Germline loops: CDR1 ENHRY, CDR2 SYGVKD. V was clipped by 2 bases and J by 3 bases, with 5 bases between them. The CDR3 DNA sequence: TGTGCCATCAGTGAGATCGGCTACGAGCAGTACTTC. It specifies CAISEIGYEQYF.

The chain employs TRBV6-5 and TRBJ2-1; 8 positions match TRBD1. J gave up 4 bases and V 5 bases, and 7 bases lay outside the gene matches. Germline assignment: CDR1 MNHEY and CDR2 SVGAGI. CDR3 length: 15 amino acids. CDR3 nucleotide sequence: TGTGCCAGCAGTCGACCGGGACAGGCATACAATGAGCAGTTCTTC. This codes for CASSRPGQAYNEQFF.

The chain joins TRBV14 to TRBJ2-5; maybe TRBD2 (5 bases). V was trimmed by 1 base and J by 1 base, leaving 7 bases between them. Germline CDR1 is SGHDN and CDR2 is FVKESK. The length of the CDR3 is 14 residues. The CDR3, as DNA: TGTGCCAGCAGCCAAGTAGAGGGCCAAGAGACCCAGTACTTC. Residues: CASSQVEGQETQYF.

This sequence joins TRBV11-3 and TRBJ2-2, with D possibly TRBD1 on 6 matching bases. This CDR3 has 14 residues. Trimming cost V 6 bases and J 6 bases, with 14 bases left between them. Per germline, CDR1 SGHNT and CDR2 YENEEA. In DNA form, the CDR3 reads TGTGCCAGCAGTCCCGGGACATCCCCCGGGGAGCTGTTTTTT. Protein: CASSPGTSPGELFF.

V and J are TRBV5-4 and TRBJ2-3; D might be TRBD2 (6 bases). This CDR3 is built from 13 residues. The V gene's germline CDR1 is SGHNT and CDR2 YYREEE (reference sequence). V lost 0 bases, J lost 4 bases, and 6 bases lay in between. The CDR3 sequence is CASSLGGADTQYF. The CDR3 region has the DNA TGTGCCAGCAGCTTGGGGGGGGCAGATACGCAGTATTTT.

The J gene is TRBJ1-2, the V gene TRBV9; D call uncertain. The V and J ends lost 4 bases and 1 base respectively, with 14 bases between them. The CDR3 has 15 residues. The germline CDR1 and CDR2 sequences are SGDLS and YYNGEE. CDR3 residues: CASSKEGGLNYGYTF. The CDR3 region has the DNA TGTGCCAGCAGCAAAGAAGGCGGCCTTAACTATGGCTACACCTTC.

The CDR3 loop is CASSPGTGSIYGYTF. CDR3 sequence (DNA): TGTGCCAGCAGCCCCGGGACAGGCAGCATCTATGGCTACACCTTC. V usage is TRBV5-6 and J usage is TRBJ1-2; TRBD1 matches at 8 bases. This CDR3 has 15 residues. Germline-derived CDR1 and CDR2 are SGHDT and YYEEEE. J lost 4 bases, V lost 4 bases, and 9 bases had no gene match.

This chain joins TRBV14 and TRBJ1-2, with unresolved D. Trimming stripped 4 bases from V and 4 bases from J, with 7 bases between. Germline loops: CDR1 SGHDN, CDR2 FVKESK. This CDR3 is 12 amino acids long. The CDR3 spells CASSRESYGYTF. The CDR3, as DNA: TGTGCCAGCAGCCGCGAGAGCTATGGCTACACCTTC.